Listed below are T cell receptor beta chains from one sample, sequenced in a study of OX40 agonist ivuxolimab in advanced cancers. Measured with immunoSEQ multiplex PCR; TCRdb has only the in-frame clones, and not every one. This table holds 30,000 to 45,000 clones, over 65% found once. The sequencing here drew on CD4+ or CD8+ T cells sorted from blood, taken in a trial of the OX40 agonist ivuxolimab. Receptors were obtained from an adult with an advanced solid tumor such as melanoma, head and neck, liver or kidney cancer. Both conserved end residues are part of each CDR3. The order of the fields is clone size, J gene, V gene, D gene, CDR3 DNA, CDR3 protein. A D gene is named only where the DNA matches it firmly. Size is stated for part of the rows, as once, few or many counts, or as a class when the clone is expanded.

once,TRBJ2-7,TRBV4-3,NA,TGCGCCAGCAGCCAAGGACCTCCGGGAAACGAGCAGTACTTC,CASSQGPPGNEQYF
once,TRBJ2-7,TRBV7-2,NA,TGTGCCAGCAGCTTAACGCCGTTGAACGAGCAGTACTTC,CASSLTPLNEQYF
few,TRBJ2-3,TRBV7-3,NA,TGTGCCAGCAGCGGTGGAAGCACAGATACGCAGTATTTT,CASSGGSTDTQYF
NA,TRBJ2-1,TRBV7-8,TRBD2,TGTGCCAGCAGCTTAGGCGGGAGGGGGGGTGAGCAGTTCTTC,CASSLGGRGGEQFF
NA,TRBJ1-1,TRBV29-1,NA,TGCAGCGTTGAAGCGGACAGTGGGAACACTGAAGCTTTCTTT,CSVEADSGNTEAFF
NA,TRBJ2-1,TRBV5-4,TRBD1,TGTGCCAGCAGCTTGGGACACAGGGGCGGGTCCTACAATGAGCAGTTCTTC,CASSLGHRGGSYNEQFF
NA,TRBJ2-2,TRBV4-1,TRBD1,TGCGCCAGCAGCCGCATTAGGGACAGGGGAACCGGGGAGCTGTTTTTT,CASSRIRDRGTGELFF
NA,TRBJ2-7,TRBV11-2,TRBD1,TGTGCCAGCAGCTTAGGGGACAGCTACTACGAGCAGTACTTC,CASSLGDSYYEQYF
NA,TRBJ2-7,TRBV30,NA,TGTGCCTGGAGTGCGTTCGGCGGGACCTACGAGCAGTACTTC,CAWSAFGGTYEQYF
NA,TRBJ2-4,TRBV27,TRBD2,TGTGCCAGCAGTTTAGCGGGGGAAAACATTCAGTACTTC,CASSLAGENIQYF
NA,TRBJ2-3,TRBV6-6,TRBD2,TGTGCCAGCAGTGGAACAGCGGGAGCGGGGGATACGCAGTATTTT,CASSGTAGAGDTQYF
NA,TRBJ2-7,TRBV30,NA,TGTGCCTGGAGTGTACAGGGGGGGCTGCGTCCTGAGCAGTACTTC,CAWSVQGGLRPEQYF
NA,TRBJ2-5,TRBV4-2,TRBD2,TGTGCCAGCAGCCACCCGGGGGCGGGGGGGGAGACCCAGTACTTC,CASSHPGAGGETQYF
NA,TRBJ2-7,TRBV2,TRBD2,TGTGCCAGCAGCTACACTAGCGGGAGAGGTGGCGAGCAGTACTTC,CASSYTSGRGGEQYF
NA,TRBJ2-7,TRBV10-2,NA,TGCGCCAGCAGCGGAATCGGCTCGCTTTACGAGCAGTACTTC,CASSGIGSLYEQYF
NA,TRBJ2-7,TRBV7-2,NA,TGTGCCAGCAGCTTAGGGGGCGGCTACGAGCAGTACTTC,CASSLGGGYEQYF
few,TRBJ1-2,TRBV6-5,NA,TGTGCCAGCAGTTACGGAGGGAGCTATGGCTACACCTTC,CASSYGGSYGYTF
NA,TRBJ2-1,TRBV6-5,TRBD2,TGTGCCAGCAGCTACTCGACTAGCGGTTACAATGAGCAGTTCTTC,CASSYSTSGYNEQFF
NA,TRBJ2-5,TRBV9,NA,TGTGCCAGCAGCGTGGATAGCGGATCACAAGAGACCCAGTACTTC,CASSVDSGSQETQYF
NA,TRBJ2-7,TRBV27,NA,TGTGCCAGCAGTCCCGGGCCACGCTACGAGCAGTACTTC,CASSPGPRYEQYF
NA,TRBJ1-1,TRBV6-1,NA,TGTGCCAGCAGTGAATACAGCCAGAACACTGAAGCTTTCTTT,CASSEYSQNTEAFF
NA,TRBJ1-1,TRBV5-6,NA,TGTGCCAGCAGCGTGGGAGTCGGGACTGAAGCTTTCTTT,CASSVGVGTEAFF
NA,TRBJ2-7,TRBV28,TRBD1,TGTGCCAGCAGCTCCCGGACAGGGTCGGAGCAGTACTTC,CASSSRTGSEQYF
NA,TRBJ2-7,TRBV19,NA,TGTGCCAGTAGTATAGGGAACTACCAGTCCTACGAGCAGTACTTC,CASSIGNYQSYEQYF
once,TRBJ2-2,TRBV4-3,NA,TGCGCCAGCAGCAGGGGCCCCCACACCGGGGAGCTGTTTTTT,CASSRGPHTGELFF
medium-sized,TRBJ2-5,TRBV4-3,NA,TGCGCCAGCAGCCAAGATCGGAAGGGGGAAGAGACCCAGTACTTC,CASSQDRKGEETQYF
NA,TRBJ2-3,TRBV7-9,NA,TGTGCCAGCAGCTTTGGGACAGATACGCAGTATTTT,CASSFGTDTQYF
NA,TRBJ1-1,TRBV4-1,NA,TGCGCCAGCAGCCACCCAACCGGGGTCACTGAAGCTTTCTTT,CASSHPTGVTEAFF
NA,TRBJ2-1,TRBV27,TRBD1,TGTGCCAGCACCCCGGACAGGGATTACAATGAGCAGTTCTTC,CASTPDRDYNEQFF
NA,TRBJ2-3,TRBV30,TRBD2,TGTGCCTGGAGTGTACAACAGCGGGGGGGGGCAGATACGCAGTATTTT,CAWSVQQRGGADTQYF
NA,TRBJ2-5,TRBV5-5,TRBD2,TGTGCCAGCAGCTTCCGGGCGGGAGGACTGGAGACCCAGTACTTC,CASSFRAGGLETQYF
once,TRBJ2-7,TRBV7-2,NA,TGTGCCAGCAGCTTAAACGAGTACTACGAGCAGTACTTC,CASSLNEYYEQYF
NA,TRBJ2-6,TRBV4-1,NA,TGCGCCAGCAGCCAAGATAGGAGGGGGCAAGGGGCCAACGTCCTGACTTTC,CASSQDRRGQGANVLTF
NA,TRBJ2-7,TRBV13,TRBD1,TGTGCCAGCAGCTTAGACAGGGGCGTTTTTCACGAGCAGTACTTC,CASSLDRGVFHEQYF
few,TRBJ1-1,TRBV30,NA,TGTGCCTGGAGTGTCGAGGCAGGGCCGGGAGGAGCTTTCTTT,CAWSVEAGPGGAFF
NA,TRBJ1-5,TRBV19,NA,TGTGCCAGTAGTATTAGGGGTCGGGAGACAGCGCAGCCCCAGCATTTT,CASSIRGRETAQPQHF
few,TRBJ1-2,TRBV2,NA,TGTGCCAGCAGTGAAGCGCCACAGCTATACGGCTACACCTTC,CASSEAPQLYGYTF
few,TRBJ1-2,TRBV27,NA,TGTGCCAGCAGGAGGGCGTTGAACCATGGCTACACCTTC,CASRRALNHGYTF
NA,TRBJ1-1,TRBV5-6,NA,TGTGCCAGCAGCTTTCAGGGAAACACTGAAGCTTTCTTT,CASSFQGNTEAFF
NA,TRBJ1-2,TRBV19,TRBD1,TGTGCCAGTAGTATGTTCAGCAGGGGGCGCGCCTATGGCTACACCTTC,CASSMFSRGRAYGYTF
many,TRBJ2-1,TRBV5-1,TRBD2,TGCGCCAGCAGCTTGGGCAGGACTAGCGGGAGGGCCAATGAGCAGTTCTTC,CASSLGRTSGRANEQFF
NA,TRBJ2-1,TRBV27,TRBD1,TGTGCCAGCAGTCCACGATCCGGACAGGGGGCCCACAATGAGCAGTTCTTC,CASSPRSGQGAHNEQFF
NA,TRBJ2-7,TRBV11-2,TRBD1,TGTGCCAGCAGCCCCAAGGACAGGGATCTTTACGAGCAGTACTTC,CASSPKDRDLYEQYF
NA,TRBJ2-2,TRBV15,TRBD1,TGTGCCACCAGCAACACCGGGACAGGGGCCACCGGGGAGCTGTTTTTT,CATSNTGTGATGELFF
NA,TRBJ2-2,TRBV27,NA,TGTGCCAGCCTTGGGGGTCCCGGGGAGCTGTTTTTT,CASLGGPGELFF
NA,TRBJ2-7,TRBV7-3,TRBD2,TGTGCCAGCAGCTTGGGACTACACTACGAGCAGTACTTC,CASSLGLHYEQYF
NA,TRBJ2-7,TRBV6-5,TRBD1,TGTGCCAGCAGTCTTACAGGGGACTACGAGCAGTACTTC,CASSLTGDYEQYF
NA,TRBJ2-5,TRBV5-4,NA,TGTGCCAGCAGCAGCCGGGACACAGGGACGGAGACCCAGTACTTC,CASSSRDTGTETQYF
NA,TRBJ2-1,TRBV27,NA,TGTGCCAGCAGTTACTTTGCGGGGCGCTCTTACAATGAGCAGTTCTTC,CASSYFAGRSYNEQFF
NA,TRBJ2-3,TRBV7-3,TRBD1,TGTGCCAGCAGCTCCGGGACAGGGCACTCCACAGATACGCAGTATTTT,CASSSGTGHSTDTQYF
NA,TRBJ2-7,TRBV6-5,NA,TGTGCCAGCAGTTACCGGGACGGGTCCTACGAGCAGTACTTC,CASSYRDGSYEQYF
NA,TRBJ1-1,TRBV19,NA,TGTGCCAGTAGTATTAAAGGACGGAACACTGAAGCTTTCTTT,CASSIKGRNTEAFF